This T cell receptor (beta chain) originates from a study of shared clonotypes between healthy human individuals. The wider study: The plates for each donor numbered three CD4 naive, three CD4 memory, two CD8 naive and one CD8 memory. General study findings and limits: Larger estimated richness was generally seen in naive subsets than in memory subsets.

Replicate PCRs from sorted subsets contained 200 ng DNA, which is 29,000 or so T cell genomes. Profiled with immunoSEQ multiplex PCR; TCRdb holds only in-frame clones, not every one. The repertoire has 700,000 or so clones, about three quarters of them found once; the top ten carry less than 2%. This clone appeared a few times. The antigen remains unidentified. Trimming shortened V by 4 bases and J by 4 bases, and 10 bases separated the two germline ends. The CDR3 is 14 residues long. Germline V CDR1 and CDR2: KGHSH, LQKENI. V gene TRBV18 combines with J gene TRBJ2-2; D possibly corresponds to TRBD2 (6 bases). This receptor was taken from a woman aged 25 to 39 in good health. The material sequenced was memory CD4+ T cells sorted from blood. Subset noted: CD45RA-negative fraction. This chain's CDR3 is CASSLGLSTGELFF. The CDR3 DNA is TGTGCCAGCTCACTGGGACTTTCCACCGGGGAGCTGTTTTTT.